The present T cell receptor beta chain was sequenced within a study of lymphopenia after photon versus proton radiotherapy. Points from the study as a whole: In patients who died, overall survival fell as post-nadir TCR diversity dropped more.

Method: immunoSEQ multiplex PCR; TCRdb's copy keeps in-frame clones and lacks some. Of 150,000 to 200,000 clones in the sample, 70% to 90% are singletons; the top ten hold 4% to 5%. Turning to this clone: Its antigen is still unknown.

Trimming took 7 bases from V and 0 from J, leaving 12 bases between them. The germline CDR1 and CDR2 sequences are SQVTM and ANQGSEA. The CDR3 has 13 amino acids. The source material was peripheral blood, sampled from a patient treated with photon-based radiotherapy. This rearrangement joins TRBV29-1 to TRBJ1-1; D not certain. This TCR came from a man in his fifties or sixties with gastric cancer. The CDR3 bases are TGCAGCGGCAATGAACTCTTGAACACTGAAGCTTTCTTT. It codes for CSGNELLNTEAFF.